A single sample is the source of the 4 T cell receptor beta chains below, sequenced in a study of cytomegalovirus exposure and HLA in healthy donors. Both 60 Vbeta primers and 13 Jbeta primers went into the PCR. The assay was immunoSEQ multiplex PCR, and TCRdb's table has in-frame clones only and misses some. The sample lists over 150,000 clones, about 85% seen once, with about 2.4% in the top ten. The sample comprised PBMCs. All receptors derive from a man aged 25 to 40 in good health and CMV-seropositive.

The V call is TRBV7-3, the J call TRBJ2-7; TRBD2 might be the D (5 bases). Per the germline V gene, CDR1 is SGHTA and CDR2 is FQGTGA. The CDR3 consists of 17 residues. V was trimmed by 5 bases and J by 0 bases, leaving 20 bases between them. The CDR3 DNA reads TGTGCCAGCAGCCTGCATAACGGGGTTAATAGCTCCTACGAGCAGTACGTC. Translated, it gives CASSLHNGVNSSYEQYV.

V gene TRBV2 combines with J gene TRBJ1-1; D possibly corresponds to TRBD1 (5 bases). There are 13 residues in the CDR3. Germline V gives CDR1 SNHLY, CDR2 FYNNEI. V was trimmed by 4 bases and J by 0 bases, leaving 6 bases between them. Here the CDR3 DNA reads TGTGCCAGCAGTGGACAGCTGAACACTGAAGCTTTCTTT. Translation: CASSGQLNTEAFF.

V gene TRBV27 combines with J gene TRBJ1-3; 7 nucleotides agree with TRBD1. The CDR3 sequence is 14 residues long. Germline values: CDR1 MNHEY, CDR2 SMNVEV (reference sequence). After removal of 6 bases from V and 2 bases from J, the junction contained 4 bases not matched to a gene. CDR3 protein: CASSTDRAGNTIYF. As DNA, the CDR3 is TGTGCCAGCAGCACAGACAGGGCTGGAAACACCATATATTTT.

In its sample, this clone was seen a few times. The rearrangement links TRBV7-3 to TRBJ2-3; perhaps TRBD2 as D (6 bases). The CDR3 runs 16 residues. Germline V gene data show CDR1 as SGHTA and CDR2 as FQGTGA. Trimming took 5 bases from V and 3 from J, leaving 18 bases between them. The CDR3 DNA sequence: TGTGCCAGCAGCGCCCACCTTGGAGGGACGACAGATACGCAGTATTTT. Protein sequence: CASSAHLGGTTDTQYF.